The 5 T cell receptor beta chains below all came from one sample that was sequenced in a study of T-cell memory formation after mild COVID-19. TCRdb used MiXCR to reprocess the 5' RACE reads, holding one entry per CDR3 protein. The data show hundreds of thousands of distinct CDR3 sequences, about a fifth seen once. The sequencing sample was made of PBMCs or a T cell subset sorted from them (not recorded which). The receptor source for this set is an adult woman who had mild COVID-19 (a few samples of this study predate the infection). Cell type and time point are not known.

The rearrangement uses TRBV4-1 and TRBJ2-1, with a tentative D call TRBD2 (6 bases). Germline CDR1 MGHRA, CDR2 YSYEKL. This CDR3 region has 17 residues. Trimming removed 0 bases at V and 4 bases at J, with 16 bases between. CDR3 sequence reads: CASSQDIASVTYNEQFF. The CDR3 DNA sequence: TGCGCCAGCAGCCAAGATATTGCTAGCGTGACTTACAATGAGCAGTTCTTC.

This clonotype was detected ten times or more. The chain joins TRBV19 to TRBJ1-3; D unresolved. The V end lost 3 bases, the J end lost 0 bases, and 6 bases lay between the germline ends. CDR3 length: 14 residues. From germline, CDR1 is LNHDA and CDR2 SQIVND (reference sequence). For the CDR3, the DNA is TGTGCCAGTAGTATCGGCGTCTCTGGAAACACCATATATTTT. The encoded protein is CASSIGVSGNTIYF.

This clonotype showed up many times. One end of the junction is discordant with germline, which a read error may explain. V usage is TRBV5-1 and J usage is TRBJ2-3; TRBD1 matches 10 bases. The CDR3 totals 14 residues. Germline CDR1 is SGHRS and CDR2 is YFSETQ. CDR3 region: CASSSGQGTDTQYF. CDR3 in DNA: TGTGCCAGCAGCTCGGGACAGGGGACAGATACGCAGTATTTT.

The sample holds a few counts of this clonotype. The chain joins TRBV10-2 to TRBJ1-2; the match to TRBD1 covers 10 bases. The CDR3 runs to 15 residues. J was trimmed by 4 bases and V by 3 bases; bases with no gene match: 5. Germline V lookup: CDR1 WSHSY, CDR2 SAAADI. The CDR3 DNA reads as TGCGCCAGCAGTGATGGGACAGGGGCATTCTATGGCTACACCTTC. Protein sequence: CASSDGTGAFYGYTF.

The chain employs TRBV19 and TRBJ2-3; 12 bases line up with TRBD2. The germline gives CDR1 LNHDA, CDR2 SQIVND (reference sequence). V shed 7 bases, J shed 6 bases, and the junction held 11 bases outside the gene matches. The CDR3 is 16 amino acids. The CDR3 DNA reads TGTGCCAGTAACATCGGAACTAGCGGGGGGTTTGATACGCAGTATTTT. This encodes CASNIGTSGGFDTQYF.